The source of this T cell receptor (beta chain) is a study of T cell responses to AZD1222 COVID-19 vaccine. Notes on the study in general: The number of AZD1222 recipients seropositive at baseline was only 5 to 7.

V dropped 5 bases and J dropped 3; count of bases not matched to a gene: 5. Germline CDR1 reads SGHVS; CDR2 reads FNYEAQ. The CDR3 runs 15 residues. Only in-frame clones appear in the TCRdb table, and some are missing; sequencing was by immunoSEQ multiplex PCR. The sample includes about 150,000 clones, approximately 92% of them seen just once. On this clone: Its specificity is not known.

The origin of this receptor is an adult who received the AZD1222 COVID-19 vaccine. The sample consisted of peripheral blood, taken 28 days after the second AZD1222 dose. The chain recombines TRBV7-6 with TRBJ2-1; 9 nucleotides align to TRBD1. DNA for the CDR3: TGTGCCAGCAGCGGACAGGGGAATAACTACAATGAGCAGTTCTTC. It specifies CASSGQGNNYNEQFF.